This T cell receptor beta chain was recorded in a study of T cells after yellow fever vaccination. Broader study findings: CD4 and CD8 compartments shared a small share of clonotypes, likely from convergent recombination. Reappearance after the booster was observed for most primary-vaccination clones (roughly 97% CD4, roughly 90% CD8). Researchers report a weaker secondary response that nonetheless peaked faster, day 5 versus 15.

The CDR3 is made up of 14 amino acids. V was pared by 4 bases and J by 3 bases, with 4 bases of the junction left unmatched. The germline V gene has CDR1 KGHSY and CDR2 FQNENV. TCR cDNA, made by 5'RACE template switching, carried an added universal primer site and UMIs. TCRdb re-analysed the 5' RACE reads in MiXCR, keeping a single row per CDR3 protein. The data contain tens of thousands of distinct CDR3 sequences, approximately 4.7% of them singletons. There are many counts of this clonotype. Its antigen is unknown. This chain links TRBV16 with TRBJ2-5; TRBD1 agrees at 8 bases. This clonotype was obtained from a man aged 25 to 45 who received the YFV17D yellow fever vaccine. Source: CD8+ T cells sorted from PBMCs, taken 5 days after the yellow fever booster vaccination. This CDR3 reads CASSRAGGEETQYF. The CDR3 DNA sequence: TGTGCCAGCAGCCGAGCAGGGGGCGAAGAGACCCAGTACTTC.